Listed here are 23 T cell receptor beta chains from one sample, sequenced in a study of cytomegalovirus exposure and HLA in healthy donors. This PCR relied on a set of 60 Vbeta primers and 13 Jbeta primers. The table came from immunoSEQ multiplex PCR; TCRdb's copy has only in-frame clones and leaves some out. Among 90,000 to 150,000 clones, roughly 63% were seen once, and the ten largest hold approximately 9.1%. Source material: PBMCs. The source is a man aged 35 to 55 in good health and CMV-seropositive.

V is TRBV9 and J is TRBJ1-4, with D unresolved. Germline loops: CDR1 SGDLS, CDR2 YYNGEE. Trimming cost V 4 bases and J 2 bases, with 12 bases left between them. The CDR3 spans 15 residues. Here the CDR3 DNA reads TGTGCCAGCAGCTCCACGGGTAGTACTAATGAAAAACTGTTTTTT. Protein: CASSSTGSTNEKLFF. The full variable domain, its missing parts supplied by reference TRBV9 and TRBJ1-4, is DSGVTQTPKHLITATGQRVTLRCSPRSGDLSVYWYQQSLDQGLQFLIQYYNGEERAKGNILERFSAQQFPDLHSELNLSSLELGDSALYFCASSSTGSTNEKLFFGSGTQLSVL.

The chain uses TRBV27 and TRBJ1-2, with D uncertain. The CDR3 length is 12 residues. CDR1 and CDR2 from the germline V gene are MNHEY and SMNVEV (reference sequence). V dropped 5 bases and J dropped 7 bases, with 11 bases sitting between them. The CDR3 nucleotides read TGTGCCAGCAGTCCCGGGAGAGCTGGCTACACCTTC. Translating gives CASSPGRAGYTF.

V usage is TRBV2 and J usage is TRBJ2-5; the match to TRBD2 covers 13 bases. Trimming removed 7 bases from V and 5 bases from J; junction bases left unmatched: 7. The CDR3 spans 15 residues. The germline CDR1 and CDR2 sequences are SNHLY and FYNNEI. Here the CDR3 reads CASKLAGGPGETQYF. The DNA for the CDR3 is TGTGCCAGCAAACTAGCGGGAGGGCCGGGGGAGACCCAGTACTTC.

The chain carries TRBV2 and TRBJ2-5, with a possible D match to TRBD2 (6 bases). The CDR3 totals 13 residues. Germline assignment: CDR1 SNHLY and CDR2 FYNNEI. The V gene lost 4 bases and the J gene lost 7 bases, with 13 bases spanning the gap. The CDR3 DNA sequence: TGTGCCAGCAGTGTTGGGGGGTTAGGGACCCAGTACTTC. Translated, it gives CASSVGGLGTQYF.

This clone was detected a few times. The genes are TRBV30 and TRBJ1-5; 8 positions match TRBD1. Trimming cost V 0 bases and J 4 bases; bases outside gene matches: 5. The CDR3 extends over 15 amino acids. Germline V gene lookup returns CDR1 GTSNPN and CDR2 SVGIG (reference sequence). The CDR3 loop reads CAWSVLGQGNQPQHF. The CDR3 DNA reads TGTGCCTGGAGTGTACTCGGACAGGGTAATCAGCCCCAGCATTTT.

J is TRBJ2-3 and V is TRBV19; tentatively, D is TRBD2 (6 bases). The CDR3 runs 15 residues. V lost 1 base and J 4 bases, leaving 12 bases between the germline ends. The germline gives CDR1 LNHDA, CDR2 SQIVND (reference sequence). CDR3 residues: CASSIGAGSSDTQYF. Here the CDR3 DNA reads TGTGCCAGTAGTATAGGAGCGGGCTCCTCAGATACGCAGTATTTT.

The chain combines TRBV18 with TRBJ2-5; 8 positions agree with TRBD1. Matching the DNA end better, TRBJ2-7 makes the J call doubtful. This CDR3 has 14 residues. Per the germline V gene, CDR1 is KGHSH and CDR2 is LQKENI. DNA for the CDR3: TGTGCCAGCTCAGAGGGACAGGACCATTACGAGCAGTACTTC. Translated: CASSEGQDHYEQYF.

The V and J genes are TRBV4-2 and TRBJ2-6; 9 bases agree with TRBD2. The J segment lost 4 bases and the V segment lost 4 bases, leaving 17 bases of the junction unmatched. This CDR3 contains 20 residues. Germline loops: CDR1 LGHNA, CDR2 YNFKEQ. This CDR3 is CASSLLHGSGSLSGANVLTF. In nucleotides, the CDR3 is TGTGCCAGCAGCCTCCTCCACGGTAGCGGGAGTCTTTCCGGGGCCAACGTCCTGACTTTC.

This chain uses TRBV6-9 with TRBJ2-7; a possible D gene is TRBD1 (6 bases). V lost 4 bases to trimming and J lost 6 bases, with 19 bases between them. The CDR3 is 15 amino acids. Germline lookup yields CDR1 MNHGY and CDR2 SVAAGI. The CDR3 DNA sequence: TGTGCCAGCAGTTCGTACCTTACGACAGGCCGCGAGCAGTACTTC. Translating gives CASSSYLTTGREQYF.

V is TRBV7-2 and J is TRBJ2-7; tentative D call: TRBD1 (5 bases). The CDR3 has 14 amino acids. V shed 3 bases and J shed 1 base, with 10 bases lying between them. Germline-derived CDR1 and CDR2 are SGHTA and FQGNSA. The DNA of the CDR3 is TGTGCCAGCAGCTTCGGCACAGGATCCTACGAGCAGTACTTC. Its translation is CASSFGTGSYEQYF.

V usage is TRBV29-1 and J usage is TRBJ1-5; no definite D call. Trimming shortened V by 5 bases and J by 3 bases, and 11 bases separated the two germline ends. Germline V gives CDR1 SQVTM, CDR2 ANQGSEA. The CDR3 consists of 13 residues. The CDR3 is CSVSREVNQPQHF. DNA of the CDR3: TGCAGCGTTTCCCGGGAGGTCAATCAGCCCCAGCATTTT.

This clone was seen a few times. This likely comes from a read error, as the CDR3 has no conserved phenylalanine or tryptophan at its end. The chain recombines TRBV6-5 with TRBJ1-4; 10 nucleotides line up with TRBD1. This CDR3 region has 14 residues. Trimming at V came to 5 bases and at J to 6 bases, leaving 3 bases not matched to a gene. Germline-derived CDR1 and CDR2 are MNHEY and SVGAGI. The CDR3 DNA follows: TGTGCCAGCAGTCGGACAGGGGGAGATGAAAAACTGTTTTGT. Translation: CASSRTGGDEKLFC.

For this clone: A single base separates this from a much larger clone, so it may be a read error. The rearrangement joins TRBV28 to TRBJ1-4, with D possibly TRBD1 on 5 matching bases. The germline V gene has CDR1 MDHEN and CDR2 SYDVKM. This CDR3 is built from 14 residues. CDR3 in DNA: TGTGTCAGCAGCCGCGGCCAGGGCCGAGAAAAACTGTTTTTT. Its translation is CVSSRGQGREKLFF.

This clone has a handful of counts. This chain uses TRBV18 with TRBJ1-2; D is unclear. Germline V gene data show CDR1 as KGHSH and CDR2 as LQKENI. This CDR3 is built from 16 residues. Trimming took off 2 bases at V and 0 bases at J, with 13 bases between the two ends. CDR3 nucleotides: TGTGCCAGCTCACCAGTCCCTCCGGAGTCTAACTATGGCTACACCTTC. Translated, it gives CASSPVPPESNYGYTF.

The genes are TRBV18 and TRBJ2-7; TRBD2 agrees at 10 bases. CDR1 is KGHSH, CDR2 LQKENI, per germline. This CDR3 comprises 15 residues. The J segment lost 3 bases and the V segment lost 4 bases, leaving 6 bases of the junction unmatched. In DNA, the CDR3 is TGTGCCAGCTCACACGGACTAGCGGAAGTCTACGAGCAGTACTTC. Residues: CASSHGLAEVYEQYF.

J is TRBJ2-2 and V is TRBV9; 10 bases line up with TRBD1. The V gene's germline CDR1 is SGDLS and CDR2 YYNGEE. V gave up 4 bases and J gave up 6 bases; unmatched junction bases: 9. The CDR3 has 16 amino acids. The CDR3 DNA reads TGTGCCAGCAGCACACGGGACAGGGGATGGTCCGGGGAGCTGTTTTTT. This gives the protein CASSTRDRGWSGELFF.

The chain combines TRBV11-2 with TRBJ1-6; 7 bases fit TRBD1. The CDR3 length is 15 residues. After removal of 4 bases from V and 6 bases from J, the junction contained 6 bases not matched to a gene. Germline V CDR1 and CDR2: SGHAT, FQNNGV. The CDR3 reads CASSSLQGLNSPLHF. The CDR3 DNA sequence: TGTGCCAGCAGCTCCCTACAGGGGCTTAATTCACCCCTCCACTTT.

This chain links TRBV7-9 with TRBJ1-3, with 7 bases fitting TRBD1. With 5 bases clipped from V and 4 bases from J, the junction kept 8 bases outside the gene matches. The V gene's germline CDR1 is SEHNR and CDR2 FQNEAQ (reference sequence). The CDR3 sequence is 15 residues long. Here the CDR3 DNA reads TGTGCCAGCAGCCCCCAGGGACAGATGGGAAACACCATATATTTT. Its translation is CASSPQGQMGNTIYF.

The chain uses TRBV29-1 and TRBJ2-7, with a possible D match to TRBD2 (6 bases). This CDR3 region has 13 residues. The V gene's germline CDR1 is SQVTM and CDR2 ANQGSEA. V was clipped by 4 bases and J by 1 base, with 11 bases between them. The CDR3 DNA sequence: TGCAGCGTTGCTTGGGGGGAATCCTACGAGCAGTACTTC. Protein product: CSVAWGESYEQYF.

CDR3 residues: CASSLGQGKNIQYF. CDR3 DNA: TGTGCCAGCAGCTTGGGACAGGGAAAAAACATTCAGTACTTC. The chain couples TRBV5-6 to TRBJ2-4, with TRBD1 identical over 7 bases. The ends lost 0 bases at V and 4 bases at J; junction bases unmatched: 1. The V gene's germline CDR1 is SGHDT and CDR2 YYEEEE. This CDR3 contains 14 residues.

This clone was counted between two and nine times. The gene calls are TRBV7-6 and TRBJ2-1, with D maybe TRBD1 (5 bases). The CDR3 sequence is 15 residues long. CDR1 and CDR2 (germline): SGHVS, FNYEAQ. Trimming left V 5 bases short and J 1 base short, with 12 bases between. The CDR3 DNA is TGTGCCAGCAGCGACAGTCTCTCATCCTACAATGAGCAGTTCTTC. This sequence encodes CASSDSLSSYNEQFF.

This clone was counted only a few times. This chain links TRBV7-9 with TRBJ2-7; 9 nucleotides match TRBD1. The CDR3 is 14 residues long. Germline V CDR1 and CDR2: SEHNR, FQNEAQ (reference sequence). The V segment lost 4 bases and the J segment 2 bases; nucleotides outside the gene matches: 3. As DNA, the CDR3 is TGTGCCAGCAGCTCCGGGACAGGGCCCTACGAGCAGTACTTC. This translates into CASSSGTGPYEQYF.

The V call is TRBV5-6, the J call TRBJ2-5; TRBD1 is a possible D gene (5 bases). CDR3 length: 13 amino acids. V lost 4 bases, J lost 5 bases, and 12 bases lay in between. Germline CDR1 and CDR2: SGHDT and YYEEEE. The DNA of the CDR3 is TGTGCCAGCAGCGGTGGACAAGTCGAGACCCAGTACTTC. Residues: CASSGGQVETQYF.